This is a list of T cell receptor beta chains from one sample in a study of T cell changes during pregnancy in multiple sclerosis. Data came from immunoSEQ multiplex PCR; TCRdb stores just in-frame clones and leaves some out. The data contain more than 55,000 clones, approximately 93% of them singletons. The starting material was peripheral blood, obtained in the second trimester of pregnancy. The receptors here all came from a female donor with multiple sclerosis, enrolled in a pregnancy study. Each CDR3 is given without its conserved first and last residue. A D gene is named only where the DNA matches it firmly. Not every row has a clone size; where given, it reads once, few, many or a size class.

>TRBJ2-7|once|TRBD2|TRBV10-3
AITGGGSYEQY
>TRBJ1-2|NA|NA|TRBV5-1
ASSLGAQPAYGYT
>TRBJ1-6|once|NA|TRBV7-2
ASSLDSGALYNSPLH
>TRBJ1-1|NA|NA|TRBV30
AWSVMASEAF
>TRBJ2-7|NA|NA|TRBV7-6
ASSISEAYEQY
>TRBJ1-6|NA|TRBD1|TRBV7-9
ASSQGGQPNSPLH
>TRBJ2-5|NA|NA|TRBV15
ATSRGAQETQY
>TRBJ2-6|NA|TRBD1|TRBV14
ASSQEETGVYGANVLT
>TRBJ2-2|NA|TRBD1|TRBV19
ASSNFFGTANTGELF
>TRBJ1-2|NA|NA|TRBV6-6
ASSTQGNYGYT
>TRBJ2-2|NA|NA|TRBV6-5
ASTRSRLNTGELF
>TRBJ1-5|NA|NA|TRBV27
ASSFKGGYGNQPQH
>TRBJ2-4|NA|TRBD2|TRBV19
ASSIDGRGGNIQY
>TRBJ2-7|NA|TRBD2|TRBV5-4
ASSRAGGKHEQY
>TRBJ1-2|NA|NA|TRBV6-1
ASWQGLGYT
>TRBJ2-2|NA|TRBD2|TRBV19
ASKLAGPTGELF
>TRBJ2-7|NA|NA|TRBV6-1
ASSEASFFGELY
>TRBJ2-5|NA|NA|TRBV7-2
ASSLGRSWQETQY
>TRBJ2-3|NA|TRBD2|TRBV25-1
ASSASSGGLDTQY
>TRBJ1-1|NA|NA|TRBV6-5
ASSYSLTGNTEAF
>TRBJ1-6|NA|NA|TRBV6-5
ASSQVGLNNSPLH
>TRBJ1-1|NA|NA|TRBV5-6
ASTSGGGPEAF
>TRBJ1-2|NA|NA|TRBV2
ASSVARPNYGYT
>TRBJ2-1|NA|NA|TRBV6-5
ASETGGGYNEQF
>TRBJ1-5|few|TRBD1|TRBV19
ASSRDRPNQPQH
>TRBJ2-6|NA|TRBD1|TRBV9
ASSSWTGYGSGANVLT
>TRBJ1-2|NA|TRBD1|TRBV19
ASSTPGTGGKGYT
>TRBJ1-1|NA|NA|TRBV7-2
ASSLFPFPNTEAF
>TRBJ2-1|NA|TRBD2|TRBV4-2
ASSQILAGVNNEQF
>TRBJ2-7|few|TRBD2|TRBV2
ATSLAGEYEQY
>TRBJ2-1|NA|NA|TRBV5-1
ASSSYWVTGTRF
>TRBJ1-4|NA|NA|TRBV7-9
ASSSDRNNEKLF
>TRBJ2-2|NA|TRBD1|TRBV18
ASSPPGQQNTGELF